This entry describes one T cell receptor beta chain. TCRdb's copy holds only in-frame clones and misses some; the assay was immunoSEQ multiplex PCR. The profile covers 66,000 or so clones, with 95% to 98% appearing a single time and around 1.6% taken by the ten largest. The source of the sample is a study of cytomegalovirus exposure and HLA in healthy donors. The V end lost 2 bases, the J end lost 5 bases, and 10 bases lay between the germline ends. The CDR3 loop spans 13 amino acids. Germline CDR1 GTSNPN, CDR2 SVGIG (reference sequence). The receptor's source is a woman aged 18-29 years in good health and CMV-seropositive. This chain uses TRBV30 with TRBJ1-5; no reliable D call. Sequenced input: PBMCs. The CDR3, as DNA: TGTGCCTGGAGTATGCGATTTGATCAGCCCCAGCATTTT. It specifies CAWSMRFDQPQHF.